In its sample, the clone carrying this T cell receptor (beta chain) was seen many times. This record belongs to a study of early T cells in non-severe SARS-CoV-2 infection. TCRdb re-called the 5' RACE reads with MiXCR, one entry per CDR3 protein. Of roughly 83,000 distinct CDR3 sequences listed, approximately 12% are singletons. Sequenced here: whole blood, sampled at baseline. The source is an adult who was a healthcare worker with PCR-confirmed SARS-CoV-2 infection or an uninfected control (not recorded which).

The DNA of the CDR3 is TGTGCCAGCAGCACTAGCGGGGGGCCTGGCTACGAGCAGTACTTC. Translated: CASSTSGGPGYEQYF. V is TRBV11-2 and J is TRBJ2-7; 12 bases are a match to TRBD2. This CDR3 has 15 amino acids. Trimming at V came to 5 bases and at J to 3 bases, leaving 5 bases not matched to a gene. Germline CDR1 reads SGHAT; CDR2 reads FQNNGV. The full variable domain, in which reference TRBV11-2 and TRBJ2-7 provide the parts outside the CDR3, is EAGVAQSPRYKIIEKRQSVAFWCNPISGHATLYWYQQILGQGPKLLIQFQNNGVVDDSQLPKDRFSAERLKGVDSTLKIQPAKLEDSAVYLCASSTSGGPGYEQYFGPGTRLTVT.